This T cell receptor (beta chain) was observed in a study of shared clonotypes between healthy human individuals. Execution of the assay was at deep level. Method: immunoSEQ multiplex PCR; TCRdb's copy keeps in-frame clones and lacks some. The sample holds millions of clones, roughly 94% seen once. V dropped 0 bases and J dropped 8 bases, with 11 bases sitting between them. This CDR3 has 14 amino acids. Germline CDR1 and CDR2: SGHAT and FQNNGV. Terminally differentiated effector memory CD45RA+ cells were left out of the naive CD8 fraction, which was CD45RO-negative and positively selected for CCR7. The TCR was taken from a young man in good health. V is TRBV11-2 and J is TRBJ2-1, with D unresolved. Specimen: naive CD8+ T cells sorted from blood. CDR3 in amino acids: CASSLDPLMDEQFF. The CDR3 bases are TGTGCCAGCAGCTTAGACCCGTTGATGGATGAGCAGTTCTTC.